Included here is one TCR beta chain sequence, with context. The record originates from a study of control samples from healthy donors and cancer patients. TCRdb's copy holds only in-frame clones and misses some; the assay was immunoSEQ multiplex PCR. The repertoire holds about 88,000 clones, with approximately 93% as singletons. The source is a man aged 18-30 years in good health. Source material: blood.

CDR3 DNA sequence: TGTGCCAGCAGCCAAACCCGGGGGGACAGGGTCTACGAGCAGTACTTC. Translating gives CASSQTRGDRVYEQYF. V gene TRBV3-1 (or the pseudogene TRBV3-2) combines with J gene TRBJ2-7, with 9 bases aligning to TRBD1. Unmatched junction bases numbered 8, after V lost 2 bases and J lost 3 bases. The CDR3 has 16 residues. Germline-derived CDR1 and CDR2 are LGHDT and YNNKEL (reference sequence).